The T cell receptor beta chain under discussion was sequenced for a study of cytomegalovirus exposure and HLA in healthy donors. Study details: There were some 81 million unique TCRs (from HLA-typed donors) in an early data release. Membership in the Caucasian-associated ancestry cluster was found for about four fifths of a few hundred genotyped donors.

The germline V and J ends were trimmed by 0 bases and 4 bases, with 14 bases remaining between them. CDR3 length: 16 amino acids. Per germline, CDR1 LGHNA and CDR2 YNFKEQ. PCR primers comprised 60 Vbeta and 13 Jbeta primers. TCRdb's table, derived via immunoSEQ multiplex PCR, lists solely in-frame clones and lacks some. The table lists 200,000 to 250,000 clones, over 65% of them singletons, with 0.6% to 0.7% in the top ten. This sequence originates from a man between 18 and 35 years old in good health and CMV-seronegative. The sequenced sample consisted of PBMCs. This chain links TRBV4-2 with TRBJ2-3; D may be TRBD2 (6 bases). The CDR3 nucleotides are TGTGCCAGCAGCCAAGATAGCGGTATCAGACCAGATACGCAGTATTTT. Its translation is CASSQDSGIRPDTQYF.